The 26 T cell receptor beta chains below were found in one sample sequenced in a study of technical replicates of blood from a few donors. TCRdb's table, derived via immunoSEQ multiplex PCR, lists solely in-frame clones and lacks some. The data hold over 55,000 clones, with about 95% observed a single time. The specimen sequenced was PBMCs. The receptors derive from a human donor in good health. Some clones in this sample may be carry-over from other donors' samples.

The chain uses TRBV2 and TRBJ2-2; D gene ambiguous. From germline, CDR1 is SNHLY and CDR2 FYNNEI. The V gene lost 6 bases and the J gene lost 8 bases, with 13 bases spanning the gap. The CDR3 length is 13 residues. CDR3 amino acids: CASREQSAGELFF. The CDR3, as DNA: TGTGCCAGCAGAGAACAAAGCGCGGGGGAGCTGTTTTTT.

This chain joins TRBV11-3 and TRBJ1-6; no clear D gene. This CDR3 contains 13 residues. V lost 1 base, J lost 8 bases, and 6 bases lay in between. In germline, CDR1 is SGHNT, CDR2 YENEEA. CDR3 bases: TGTGCCAGCAGCTTAGTTTCGGATTCACCCCTCCACTTT. Protein: CASSLVSDSPLHF.

The CDR3 DNA follows: TGTGCCAGCAGGGGGATTAGCGGGGGGGCGGAGACCCAGTACTTC. Amino acid sequence: CASRGISGGAETQYF. The chain employs TRBV5-4 and TRBJ2-5, with 11 bases matching TRBD2. With 5 bases clipped from V and 5 bases from J, the junction kept 8 bases outside the gene matches. Germline CDR1 SGHNT, CDR2 YYREEE (reference sequence). This CDR3 is 15 amino acids long.

The chain links TRBV5-6 to TRBJ2-3; D is uncertain. The CDR3 is 12 residues long. CDR1 is SGHDT and CDR2 is YYEEEE in the germline V gene. Trimming took 4 bases from V and 4 from J, leaving 7 bases between them. CDR3 loop: CASSQTADTQYF. The CDR3, as DNA: TGTGCCAGCAGCCAAACAGCAGATACGCAGTATTTT.

This chain connects TRBV6-5 to TRBJ1-2; D might be TRBD1 (5 bases). The ends were cut back, 4 bases at V and 2 bases at J, with 11 bases in the middle. CDR1 MNHEY and CDR2 SVGAGI come from the germline V gene. The CDR3 runs to 14 residues. In DNA form, the CDR3 reads TGTGCCAGCAGTTCCTTTGACAGAAACTATGGCTACACCTTC. It translates to CASSSFDRNYGYTF.

The CDR3 spells CASTGQGAYNSPLHF. As DNA, the CDR3 is TGTGCCAGCACTGGACAGGGGGCCTATAATTCACCCCTCCACTTT. V usage is TRBV2 and J usage is TRBJ1-6; the match to TRBD1 covers 10 bases. Germline assignment: CDR1 SNHLY and CDR2 FYNNEI. The CDR3 runs to 15 residues. Trimming took 7 bases from V and 2 from J; bases not matched to a gene: 2.

CDR3 nucleotides: TGCGCCAGCAGCAAGCAGACAGGGGACACTGAAGCTTTCTTT. This gives the protein CASSKQTGDTEAFF. The J gene is TRBJ1-1, the V gene TRBV5-1, with TRBD1 matching 8 bases. The CDR3 consists of 14 residues. CDR1 is SGHRS and CDR2 is YFSETQ in the germline V gene. J gave up 3 bases and V 4 bases, and 5 bases lay outside the gene matches. The whole variable domain, filled in from reference TRBV5-1 and TRBJ1-1, reads KAGVTQTPRYLIKTRGQQVTLSCSPISGHRSVSWYQQTPGQGLQFLFEYFSETQRNKGNFPGRFSGRQFSNSRSEMNVSTLELGDSALYLCASSKQTGDTEAFFGQGTRLTVV.

There are a few counts of this clone. The chain employs TRBV7-6 and TRBJ2-5; D might be TRBD2 (7 bases). This CDR3 comprises 18 residues. CDR1 SGHVS and CDR2 FNYEAQ come from the germline V gene. The V end was cut by 4 bases, the J end by 7 bases, with 28 bases between. The CDR3 coding sequence is TGTGCCAGCAGCTCTTTAGTCCTCGGACAACAGGGAGGGGTGACCCAGTACTTC. Its protein is CASSSLVLGQQGGVTQYF.

This chain uses TRBV11-3 with TRBJ2-1; TRBD1 is a possible D gene (6 bases). V dropped 4 bases and J dropped 10 bases, with 11 bases sitting between them. Germline V CDR1 and CDR2: SGHNT, YENEEA. The CDR3 sequence is 12 residues long. For the CDR3, the DNA is TGTGCCAGCAGCTCGGGAACAGGGGAGCAGTTCTTC. This gives the protein CASSSGTGEQFF.

The gene calls are TRBV9 and TRBJ2-1; 8 nucleotides agree with TRBD2. Germline V gene data show CDR1 as SGDLS and CDR2 as YYNGEE. V gave up 2 bases and J gave up 6 bases; unmatched junction bases: 4. The CDR3 runs to 14 residues. The CDR3 sequence: CASSVGGGLNEQFF. The CDR3 region has the DNA TGTGCCAGCAGCGTCGGGGGGGGCCTCAATGAGCAGTTCTTC. Full variable domain (missing parts from reference TRBV9 and TRBJ2-1): DSGVTQTPKHLITATGQRVTLRCSPRSGDLSVYWYQQSLDQGLQFLIQYYNGEERAKGNILERFSAQQFPDLHSELNLSSLELGDSALYFCASSVGGGLNEQFFGPGTRLTVL.

This rearrangement joins TRBV30 to TRBJ2-3; D gene unclear. Trimming removed 8 bases at V and 5 bases at J, with 20 bases between. This CDR3 is built from 14 residues. CDR1 and CDR2 (germline): GTSNPN, SVGIG (reference sequence). CDR3 protein: CALTPEPTLDTQYF. DNA of the CDR3: TGTGCCCTTACTCCGGAGCCAACGCTAGATACGCAGTATTTT.

The J gene is TRBJ2-3, the V gene TRBV5-6; 12 positions agree with TRBD2. Germline-derived CDR1 and CDR2 are SGHDT and YYEEEE. CDR3 length: 18 amino acids. The trim removed 1 base at V and 5 bases at J, leaving 11 bases unmatched. The CDR3 nucleotides read TGTGCCAGCAGCTTGCCTAGCGGGGGGGCCGAGTTTAAAGATACGCAGTATTTT. Its translation: CASSLPSGGAEFKDTQYF.

V usage is TRBV7-9 and J usage is TRBJ1-1; TRBD1 is a possible D gene (5 bases). V lost 5 bases to trimming and J lost 8 bases, with 18 bases between them. CDR3 length equals 14 residues. Germline-derived CDR1 and CDR2 are SEHNR and FQNEAQ (reference sequence). CDR3 loop: CASSPDGGNAEAFF. As DNA, the CDR3 is TGTGCCAGCAGCCCAGACGGGGGAAACGCCGAAGCTTTCTTT.

This clone was recorded only once. The chain employs TRBV6-5 and TRBJ2-7; maybe TRBD1 (5 bases). This CDR3 has 11 residues. The V end was cut by 6 bases, the J end by 6 bases, with 9 bases between. Germline V lookup: CDR1 MNHEY, CDR2 SVGAGI. The CDR3 coding sequence is TGTGCCAGCAGCTACAGGAGCGAGCAGTACTTC. It yields the protein CASSYRSEQYF.

This chain joins TRBV4-3 and TRBJ2-5; 8 nucleotides agree with TRBD1. CDR1 is LGHNA and CDR2 is YSLEER in the germline V gene. V was clipped by 0 bases and J by 13 bases; unmatched bases: 7. The CDR3 is made up of 13 amino acids. CDR3 coding DNA: TGCGCCAGCAGCCAAGAGAGGACAGGGCACTTGTACTTC. Its protein product is CASSQERTGHLYF.

The chain employs TRBV10-3 and TRBJ1-5; 7 bases match TRBD1. Looked up from germline, CDR1 is ENHRY and CDR2 is SYGVKD. With V trimmed by 8 bases and J by 0 bases, 10 bases remained unmatched. This CDR3 has 16 amino acids. CDR3 protein: CAISRGGQDSNQPQHF. CDR3 nucleotide sequence: TGTGCCATCTCACGAGGGGGCCAGGATAGCAATCAGCCCCAGCATTTT.

The rearrangement joins TRBV19 to TRBJ2-3; 12 bases are a match to TRBD2. Germline CDR1 is LNHDA and CDR2 is SQIVND (reference sequence). CDR3 length: 19 amino acids. The J segment lost 0 bases and the V segment lost 5 bases, leaving 12 bases of the junction unmatched. CDR3 loop: CASSAPGTSGLRSTDTQYF. The CDR3 DNA follows: TGTGCCAGTAGTGCCCCCGGGACTAGCGGGCTTCGAAGCACAGATACGCAGTATTTT.

This clone was picked up a small number of times. The sample contains more than one DNA sequence encoding this CDR3. The chain's CDR3 is CASSPSGGYNEQFF. The CDR3 DNA follows: TGCGCCAGCAGCCCCAGCGGGGGTTACAATGAGCAGTTCTTC. The chain links TRBV5-1 to TRBJ2-1; 8 bases match TRBD2. Unmatched junction bases numbered 4, after V lost 4 bases and J lost 4 bases. The CDR3 extends over 14 amino acids. The germline V gene encodes CDR1 SGHRS and CDR2 YFSETQ.

The chain combines TRBV9 with TRBJ2-2; possible D gene TRBD2, 6 bases. Germline lookup yields CDR1 SGDLS and CDR2 YYNGEE. The CDR3 runs to 13 residues. Trimming left V 3 bases short and J 4 bases short, with 7 bases between. CDR3 in amino acids: CASSATSTGELFF. In DNA, the CDR3 is TGTGCCAGCAGCGCGACTAGCACCGGGGAGCTGTTTTTT. Based on the CDR3 plus reference TRBV9 and TRBJ2-2, the full variable domain is DSGVTQTPKHLITATGQRVTLRCSPRSGDLSVYWYQQSLDQGLQFLIQYYNGEERAKGNILERFSAQQFPDLHSELNLSSLELGDSALYFCASSATSTGELFFGEGSRLTVL.

This clone was seen just once. This rearrangement joins TRBV5-4 to TRBJ1-1, with TRBD1 matching over 8 bases. The CDR3 length is 14 residues. The ends lost 4 bases at V and 4 bases at J; junction bases unmatched: 6. Germline CDR1 SGHNT, CDR2 YYREEE (reference sequence). The CDR3 spells CASSGGQGGTEAFF. CDR3 nucleotides: TGTGCCAGCAGCGGCGGACAGGGAGGCACTGAAGCTTTCTTT.

The chain links TRBV18 to TRBJ1-3; D might be TRBD1 (6 bases). Germline CDR1 reads KGHSH; CDR2 reads LQKENI. V lost 5 bases and J 0 bases, leaving 11 bases between the germline ends. The CDR3 has 15 residues. The DNA of the CDR3 is TGTGCCAGCTCAGAACGAGGGGGCTCTGGAAACACCATATATTTT. This sequence encodes CASSERGGSGNTIYF.

This chain joins TRBV11-1 and TRBJ1-1; no clear D. The CDR3 has 13 residues. Per the germline V gene, CDR1 is SGHAT and CDR2 is FQDESV (reference sequence). The ends were cut back, 2 bases at V and 5 bases at J, with 9 bases in the middle. This CDR3 is CASSLRRGTEAFF. The DNA of the CDR3 is TGTGCCAGCAGCTTAAGACGAGGAACTGAAGCTTTCTTT. The entire variable domain, with the rest obtained from reference TRBV11-1 and TRBJ1-1, is as follows: EAEVAQSPRYKITEKSQAVAFWCDPISGHATLYWYRQILGQGPELLVQFQDESVVDDSQLPKDRFSAERLKGVDSTLKIQPAELGDSAMYLCASSLRRGTEAFFGQGTRLTVV.

The rearrangement joins TRBV4-2 to TRBJ2-1; TRBD1 might be the D (6 bases). Per germline, CDR1 LGHNA and CDR2 YNFKEQ. The length of the CDR3 is 16 residues. The germline V and J ends were trimmed by 4 bases and 0 bases, with 13 bases remaining between them. CDR3 in amino acids: CASSRSGQSSYNEQFF. The CDR3 DNA sequence: TGTGCCAGCAGCCGCTCAGGACAGAGCTCCTACAATGAGCAGTTCTTC.

The chain carries TRBV7-6 and TRBJ2-1; TRBD1 aligns across 8 bases. Germline assignment: CDR1 SGHVS and CDR2 FNYEAQ. V lost 7 bases and J lost 8; bases outside the gene matches: 7. CDR3 length: 13 residues. The CDR3 is CASTPGGVDEQFF. As DNA, the CDR3 is TGTGCCAGCACCCCAGGGGGCGTGGATGAGCAGTTCTTC.

The J gene is TRBJ2-3, the V gene TRBV7-4, with 9 bases aligning to TRBD1. CDR3 length: 20 residues. V was pared by 5 bases and J by 1 base, with 19 bases of the junction left unmatched. Germline V lookup: CDR1 SGHVT, CDR2 SQSDAQ. The chain's CDR3 is CASSHRDRELIPSGTDTQYF. The CDR3 DNA reads as TGTGCCAGCAGCCACCGGGACAGGGAATTAATCCCTTCGGGCACAGATACGCAGTATTTT. Variable domain in full (rest from reference TRBV7-4 and TRBJ2-3): GAGVSQSPRYKVAKRGRDVALRCDSISGHVTLYWYRQTLGQGSEVLTYSQSDAQRDKSGRPSGRFSAERPERSVSTLKIQRTEQGDSAVYLCASSHRDRELIPSGTDTQYFGPGTRLTVL.

The genes are TRBV6-5 and TRBJ1-2; 7 bases match TRBD1. The CDR3 covers 14 residues. V trimming: 0 bases; J trimming: 8 bases; junction bases outside the gene matches: 6. Germline CDR1 and CDR2: MNHEY and SVGAGI. The CDR3 region has the DNA TGTGCCAGCAGTTACTCGAGACAGGGAGGAGGCTACACCTTC. Its protein is CASSYSRQGGGYTF.